There are a few counts of the clone carrying this T cell receptor beta chain. The antigen remains unidentified. Preparation of the TCRbeta library used unique molecular identifiers. MiXCR, applied by TCRdb to the PCR reads, yields one record per CDR3 protein. The data contain 700,000 to 950,000 distinct CDR3 sequences, roughly 15% of them singletons. The record originates from a study of T-cell reconstitution after alpha-beta-depleted transplantation in children. Study-level points and caveats: By about two months after transplant, alpha-beta T cells reportedly arose from several hundred graft clones that had expanded. T-cell numbers and diversity, one year after transplant, stemmed largely from T cells that were newly produced. The study traced high day-60 TCRbeta diversity in some patients to surviving recipient T cells and thymic progenitors.

The specimen comprised PBMCs, mostly from graft donor cells, sampled 360 days after TCRalphabeta/CD19-depleted stem cell transplant. The sequence was obtained from a male patient younger than 18 who had a stem cell transplant for acute lymphoblastic leukemia, so the T cells may come from the graft donor.

In DNA, the CDR3 is TGTGCCACGGAAGGGGGGATGAACACTGAAGCTTTCTTT. Amino acids: CATEGGMNTEAFF. V usage is TRBV10-3 and J usage is TRBJ1-1; D might be TRBD1 (6 bases). V lost 10 bases and J lost 0, with 12 bases in between. CDR3 length equals 13 residues. CDR1 ENHRY and CDR2 SYGVKD come from the germline V gene.